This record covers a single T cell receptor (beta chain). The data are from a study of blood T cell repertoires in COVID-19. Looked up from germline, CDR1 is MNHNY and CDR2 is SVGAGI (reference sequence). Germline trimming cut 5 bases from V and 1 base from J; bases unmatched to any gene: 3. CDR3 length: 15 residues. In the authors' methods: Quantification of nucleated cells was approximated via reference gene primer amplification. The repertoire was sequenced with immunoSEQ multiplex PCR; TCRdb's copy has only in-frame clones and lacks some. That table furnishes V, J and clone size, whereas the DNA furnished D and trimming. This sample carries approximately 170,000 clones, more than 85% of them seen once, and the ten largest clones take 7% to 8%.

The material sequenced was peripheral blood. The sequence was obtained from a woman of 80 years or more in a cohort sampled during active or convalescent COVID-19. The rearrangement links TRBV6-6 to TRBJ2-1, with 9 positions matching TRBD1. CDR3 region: CASSADRGSYNEQFF. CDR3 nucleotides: TGTGCCAGCAGTGCCGACAGGGGGTCCTACAATGAGCAGTTCTTC.